This T cell receptor (beta chain) was identified during a study of identical twins. Note on this clonotype: Its antigen is still unknown.

Study-wide findings and caveats: Beta out-of-frame sequences displayed a weaker excess of sharing between twins.

One entry per CDR3 protein results from TCRdb running MiXCR on the 5' RACE reads. The repertoire holds 450,000 or so distinct CDR3 sequences, with less than 25% as singletons. The germline V and J ends were trimmed by 0 bases and 0 bases, with 14 bases remaining between them. The CDR3 extends over 17 amino acids. Germline CDR1 and CDR2: LGHNA and YNFKEQ. The data were also submitted as part of a second study, on T cells expressing NK-cell markers.

The receptor comes from a woman aged 18-29 years in good health. The specimen sequenced was CD4+ T cells sorted from blood. V gene TRBV4-2 combines with J gene TRBJ1-1; D is possibly TRBD1 (6 bases). This CDR3 reads CASSQDLRGDMNTEAFF. The DNA of the CDR3 is TGTGCCAGCAGCCAAGATTTGAGAGGGGACATGAACACTGAAGCTTTCTTT.